This TCR beta chain was captured by sequencing in a study of blood T cell repertoires in COVID-19. The overall study: Sites across the United States, Italy and Spain contributed samples from acute and convalescent COVID-19. PBMCs, B-cell-depleted T cells, or T cells provided the cDNA or gDNA that made up the material.

Original methodology: Reference gene primer amplification in the assay estimated nucleated cell counts. The table came from immunoSEQ multiplex PCR; TCRdb's copy has only in-frame clones and leaves some out. V, J and clone size are those of that table, while D and trimming were read from the DNA. The sample holds 210,000 or so clones; roughly 85% are singletons and the top ten take about 5.1%. Germline V gene lookup returns CDR1 WNHNN and CDR2 SYGVQD (reference sequence). The ends lost 2 bases at V and 4 bases at J; junction bases unmatched: 7. This CDR3 spans 16 amino acids. Sequencing was performed on peripheral blood. The source of this sequence is a man aged 45-60 years with COVID-19, enrolled during active disease. This chain connects TRBV10-1 to TRBJ2-4, with 8 bases identical to TRBD1. The CDR3: CASSEKKGQEKNIQYF. The CDR3 nucleotides are TGCGCCAGCAGTGAGAAAAAGGGACAGGAAAAAAACATTCAGTACTTC.